This T cell receptor (beta chain) was sequenced during a study of T cells in Graves' hyperthyroidism and ophthalmopathy. Study context: Peripheral blood collection took place at initial diagnosis, before any treatment. Study results and limitations: Peripheral blood also featured most of the thyroid clonotypes expanded above 0.001.

This CDR3 has 19 amino acids. J lost 1 base, V lost 5 bases, and 8 bases had no gene match. As regards this clonotype: No antigen is known for it.

Amplified TCR beta CDR3 regions derived from RNA transcripts. The TCR CDR3 was amplified in a first-round RT-PCR using the HTBI primer set. One entry per CDR3 protein, called by TCRdb with MiXCR from the multiplex PCR reads. This sample has around 500,000 distinct CDR3 sequences, with 15% to 20% found just once. In making diagnoses, clinical symptoms, serum thyroxine and TRAb, thyroid ultrasound and orbital computed tomography were all used. It was less than 13 ml of fresh peripheral blood that supplied the PBMCs. Input material: blood. The chain carries TRBV12-3 or TRBV12-4 and TRBJ2-1; TRBD2 matches 16 bases. This TCR derives from a woman in her thirties with Graves' ophthalmopathy. Here the CDR3 DNA reads TGTGCCAGCAGTAAGGGACTAGCGGGAGGGCCTGTATCCTACAATGAGCAGTTCTTC. It yields the protein CASSKGLAGGPVSYNEQFF.